Listed below are T cell receptor beta chains from one sample, sequenced in a study of patients and donors after allogeneic stem cell transplantation. TCRdb reprocessed the RT-PCR reads via MiXCR and lists one record per CDR3 protein. This sample has about 960,000 distinct CDR3 sequences, with roughly 18% found just once. Material: blood, either unsorted or a sorted T cell fraction (not recorded which). These receptor sequences come from a human donor who was either an allogeneic HSCT recipient or a stem cell or donor lymphocyte infusion donor (not recorded which). It is not recorded whose cells these are; they may come from a transplant donor. CDR3s include the opening cysteine and the closing phenylalanine or tryptophan. Fields, in order: D gene, clone size, J gene, V gene, CDR3 DNA, CDR3 protein. The D gene is left open where the match is weak. The size field is filled for only some rows; it gives once, few, many or a size class.

d_gene: TRBD2; abundance: few; j_gene: TRBJ2-7; v_gene: TRBV9; CDR3nt: TGTGCCAGCAGCGTTAGCGGGAGGTCCTACGAGCAGTACTTC; CDR3aa: CASSVSGRSYEQYF
d_gene: .; abundance: few; j_gene: TRBJ2-4; v_gene: TRBV11-2; CDR3nt: TGTGCCAGCAGCTTAGCCTCTCAAGCCAAAAACATTCAGTACTTC; CDR3aa: CASSLASQAKNIQYF
d_gene: .; abundance: few; j_gene: TRBJ2-7; v_gene: TRBV3-1; CDR3nt: TGTGCCAGCAGTCACGGATCCTACGAGCAGTACTTC; CDR3aa: CASSHGSYEQYF
d_gene: TRBD1; abundance: .; j_gene: TRBJ1-2; v_gene: TRBV6-1; CDR3nt: TGTGCCAGCAGCCGAAACGACAGGGCCTATGGCTACACCTTC; CDR3aa: CASSRNDRAYGYTF
d_gene: .; abundance: few; j_gene: TRBJ1-2; v_gene: TRBV20-1; CDR3nt: TGCAGTGCTGCGGACGGGTCTAAGTATGGCTACACCTTC; CDR3aa: CSAADGSKYGYTF
d_gene: .; abundance: few; j_gene: TRBJ2-5; v_gene: TRBV29-1; CDR3nt: TGCAGCGTTCTTCGGGGCGAGACCCAGTACTTC; CDR3aa: CSVLRGETQYF
d_gene: TRBD2; abundance: .; j_gene: TRBJ2-7; v_gene: TRBV7-9; CDR3nt: TGTGCCAGCAGCTTCATGGGTGTCCGGGGGGTCTCCTACGAGCAGTACTTC; CDR3aa: CASSFMGVRGVSYEQYF
d_gene: TRBD2; abundance: few; j_gene: TRBJ2-7; v_gene: TRBV4-1; CDR3nt: TGCGCCAGCAGCCAAGGTTCGGGACTAGCGGAATACGAGCAGTACTTC; CDR3aa: CASSQGSGLAEYEQYF
d_gene: .; abundance: few; j_gene: TRBJ2-7; v_gene: TRBV29-1; CDR3nt: TGCAGCGTTGAAGGGTCGGGTACCTACGAGCAGTACTTC; CDR3aa: CSVEGSGTYEQYF
d_gene: .; abundance: few; j_gene: TRBJ1-2; v_gene: TRBV2; CDR3nt: TGTGCCAGCAGAAGGGACGGCTTGGGATATGGCTACACCTTC; CDR3aa: CASRRDGLGYGYTF
d_gene: .; abundance: many; j_gene: TRBJ1-2; v_gene: TRBV9; CDR3nt: TGTGCCAGCAGCGTAGGTTATGGCTACACCTTC; CDR3aa: CASSVGYGYTF
d_gene: TRBD2; abundance: .; j_gene: TRBJ2-7; v_gene: TRBV11-2; CDR3nt: TGTGCCAGCAGCTGGGGACTAGCTTACTACGAGCAGTACTTC; CDR3aa: CASSWGLAYYEQYF
d_gene: TRBD2; abundance: few; j_gene: TRBJ2-1; v_gene: TRBV4-1; CDR3nt: TGCGCCAGCAGCCAAGATCAGGCTAGCGGGAGGAGGTCTGGTCGATTCTTC; CDR3aa: CASSQDQASGRRSGRFF
d_gene: .; abundance: .; j_gene: TRBJ2-3; v_gene: TRBV20-1; CDR3nt: TGCAGTGCTAGAGTTAGGTTGGATACGCAGTATTTT; CDR3aa: CSARVRLDTQYF
d_gene: .; abundance: many; j_gene: TRBJ2-7; v_gene: TRBV10-3; CDR3nt: TGTGCCATCAACACAGGGGAGGGCGAGCAGTACTTC; CDR3aa: CAINTGEGEQYF
d_gene: .; abundance: few; j_gene: TRBJ2-1; v_gene: TRBV10-3; CDR3nt: TGTGCCATCAGTGACCACCCCCTGAATGAGCAGTTCTTC; CDR3aa: CAISDHPLNEQFF
d_gene: TRBD2; abundance: few; j_gene: TRBJ2-7; v_gene: TRBV12-3/TRBV12-4; CDR3nt: TGTGCCAGCAGTCCGTCCGGACTAGCGAGCGAGCAGTACTTC; CDR3aa: CASSPSGLASEQYF
d_gene: TRBD2; abundance: .; j_gene: TRBJ2-7; v_gene: TRBV7-9; CDR3nt: TGTGCCAGCAGCTTATTGGCGGGAGCCGGGGCCTACGAGCAGTACTTC; CDR3aa: CASSLLAGAGAYEQYF
d_gene: TRBD2; abundance: few; j_gene: TRBJ2-1; v_gene: TRBV4-3; CDR3nt: TGCGCCAGCAGCCCGAGCGGGGGGCACTACAATGAGCAGTTCTTC; CDR3aa: CASSPSGGHYNEQFF
d_gene: .; abundance: .; j_gene: TRBJ1-4; v_gene: TRBV18; CDR3nt: TGTGCCAGCTTGCGGGACGGTGAAAAACTGTTTTTT; CDR3aa: CASLRDGEKLFF
d_gene: .; abundance: .; j_gene: TRBJ1-6; v_gene: TRBV24-1; CDR3nt: TGTGCCACCAGTGAGGACAGAAAAGGCTATAATTCACCCCTCCACTTT; CDR3aa: CATSEDRKGYNSPLHF
d_gene: .; abundance: .; j_gene: TRBJ1-1; v_gene: TRBV12-3/TRBV12-4; CDR3nt: TGTGCCAGCAGTTTACGGGGGCCGAGGAACACTGAAGCTTTCTTT; CDR3aa: CASSLRGPRNTEAFF
d_gene: .; abundance: many; j_gene: TRBJ1-1; v_gene: TRBV4-3; CDR3nt: TGCGCCAGCAGCCAAGAGGAGTGGATGAACACTGAAGCTTTCTTT; CDR3aa: CASSQEEWMNTEAFF
d_gene: .; abundance: .; j_gene: TRBJ2-7; v_gene: TRBV5-6; CDR3nt: TGTGCCAGCAGCTTGACCGACGCAAACTACGAGCAGTACTTC; CDR3aa: CASSLTDANYEQYF
d_gene: .; abundance: many; j_gene: TRBJ1-1; v_gene: TRBV12-3/TRBV12-4; CDR3nt: TGTGCCAGCAGCCTTAGTACGAAGAGCAACACTGAAGCTTTCTTT; CDR3aa: CASSLSTKSNTEAFF
d_gene: .; abundance: .; j_gene: TRBJ1-2; v_gene: TRBV27; CDR3nt: TGTGCCAGCAGGGACAGTCCTAAAGGAAGTAACTATGGCTACACCTTC; CDR3aa: CASRDSPKGSNYGYTF
d_gene: TRBD2; abundance: few; j_gene: TRBJ2-5; v_gene: TRBV7-6; CDR3nt: TGTGCCAGCAGCCCGGGACTAGCGGGTAGCTTCCAAGAGACCCAGTACTTC; CDR3aa: CASSPGLAGSFQETQYF
d_gene: .; abundance: many; j_gene: TRBJ2-2; v_gene: TRBV29-1; CDR3nt: TGCAGCGTTAGGGCAGACAACACCGGGGAGCTGTTTTTT; CDR3aa: CSVRADNTGELFF
d_gene: .; abundance: .; j_gene: TRBJ2-4; v_gene: TRBV20-1; CDR3nt: TGCAGTGCTAGATCCCTGGGGGTCGACGGGTTAGCCAAAAACATTCAGTACTTC; CDR3aa: CSARSLGVDGLAKNIQYF
d_gene: .; abundance: .; j_gene: TRBJ2-2; v_gene: TRBV11-2; CDR3nt: TGTGCCAGCACCTTAGGGAGGGGGCGAAACACCGGGGAGCTGTTTTTT; CDR3aa: CASTLGRGRNTGELFF
d_gene: .; abundance: few; j_gene: TRBJ1-1; v_gene: TRBV7-2; CDR3nt: TGTGCCAGCAGCTCACGACAGCCTGAAGCTTTCTTT; CDR3aa: CASSSRQPEAFF
d_gene: TRBD1; abundance: few; j_gene: TRBJ1-5; v_gene: TRBV6-2/TRBV6-3; CDR3nt: TGTGCCAGCAGGGGACAGGGGGCGCGAAACGGTCAGCCCCAGCATTTT; CDR3aa: CASRGQGARNGQPQHF
d_gene: .; abundance: few; j_gene: TRBJ1-1; v_gene: TRBV7-2; CDR3nt: TGTGCCAGCAGCGTTTCCTGGCGGGGGAACACTGAAGCTTTCTTT; CDR3aa: CASSVSWRGNTEAFF
d_gene: .; abundance: many; j_gene: TRBJ1-2; v_gene: TRBV12-3/TRBV12-4; CDR3nt: TGTGCCACCGGGGGTGTTTATGGCTACACCTTC; CDR3aa: CATGGVYGYTF
d_gene: .; abundance: few; j_gene: TRBJ2-3; v_gene: TRBV9; CDR3nt: TGTGCCAGCAATCGACAGACCGAAACTTGGGGAGCCACAGATACGCAGTATTTT; CDR3aa: CASNRQTETWGATDTQYF
d_gene: TRBD2; abundance: .; j_gene: TRBJ2-7; v_gene: TRBV4-2; CDR3nt: TGTGCCAGCACGCCTCAGGGTAGCGGGACCGTATCCTACGAGCAGTACTTC; CDR3aa: CASTPQGSGTVSYEQYF
d_gene: .; abundance: many; j_gene: TRBJ1-5; v_gene: TRBV5-6; CDR3nt: TGTGCCAGCAGCTTGTTGGGGTATCAGCCCCAGCATTTT; CDR3aa: CASSLLGYQPQHF
d_gene: .; abundance: .; j_gene: TRBJ1-6; v_gene: TRBV27; CDR3nt: TGTGCCAGCAGTTTATCGGGGAGACAAAATTCACCCCTCCACTTT; CDR3aa: CASSLSGRQNSPLHF
d_gene: .; abundance: few; j_gene: TRBJ2-7; v_gene: TRBV15; CDR3nt: TGTGCCACCAGTCAGGGAACCTACGAGCAGTACTTC; CDR3aa: CATSQGTYEQYF
d_gene: .; abundance: few; j_gene: TRBJ1-1; v_gene: TRBV16; CDR3nt: TGTGCCAGCAAAACTCTGACAGGCCAGAACACTGAAGCTTTCTTT; CDR3aa: CASKTLTGQNTEAFF
d_gene: TRBD2; abundance: .; j_gene: TRBJ2-3; v_gene: TRBV9; CDR3nt: TGTGCCAGCTCCAGCGGGAGCCCTCAGGGGACAGATACGCAGTATTTT; CDR3aa: CASSSGSPQGTDTQYF
d_gene: .; abundance: .; j_gene: TRBJ2-7; v_gene: TRBV6-5; CDR3nt: TGTGCCGATTCGGTCAGTCCCTACGAGCAGTACTTC; CDR3aa: CADSVSPYEQYF
d_gene: .; abundance: few; j_gene: TRBJ2-7; v_gene: TRBV25-1; CDR3nt: TGTGCCAGCTCTACTATCGGCGAGCAGTACTTC; CDR3aa: CASSTIGEQYF
d_gene: TRBD2; abundance: .; j_gene: TRBJ2-1; v_gene: TRBV7-9; CDR3nt: TGTGCCAGCAGCCCAAGAGCGGGGGGGCAGTACAATGAGCAGTTCTTC; CDR3aa: CASSPRAGGQYNEQFF
d_gene: .; abundance: .; j_gene: TRBJ1-5; v_gene: TRBV20-1; CDR3nt: TGCAGTCTAGGCGAGCTTCGTAGCAATCAGCCCCAGCATTTT; CDR3aa: CSLGELRSNQPQHF
d_gene: TRBD2; abundance: few; j_gene: TRBJ2-2; v_gene: TRBV5-1; CDR3nt: TGCGCCAGCAGCTTTAGCGGGGGGGCCGGCACCGGGGAGCTGTTTTTT; CDR3aa: CASSFSGGAGTGELFF
d_gene: TRBD1; abundance: few; j_gene: TRBJ2-3; v_gene: TRBV6-5; CDR3nt: TGTGCCAGCAGTTACCTGGACAGGGAAGATACGCAGTATTTT; CDR3aa: CASSYLDREDTQYF
d_gene: .; abundance: .; j_gene: TRBJ1-2; v_gene: TRBV7-9; CDR3nt: TGTGCCAGCAGCCTCCCTAGCCGGGGCTACACCTTC; CDR3aa: CASSLPSRGYTF
d_gene: TRBD2; abundance: once; j_gene: TRBJ2-1; v_gene: TRBV3-1; CDR3nt: TGTGCCAGCACCTCTAGCGGGAGTTTGGATGAGCAGTTCTTC; CDR3aa: CASTSSGSLDEQFF
d_gene: .; abundance: few; j_gene: TRBJ2-5; v_gene: TRBV5-1; CDR3nt: TGCGCCAGCAGCTACCAAGGGGGGGGAGATGAGACCCAGTACTTC; CDR3aa: CASSYQGGGDETQYF
d_gene: .; abundance: few; j_gene: TRBJ2-1; v_gene: TRBV20-1; CDR3nt: TGCAGTGCTAGACCCTCCCCGGAGTTCTCCTACAATGAGCAGTTCTTC; CDR3aa: CSARPSPEFSYNEQFF
d_gene: TRBD2; abundance: few; j_gene: TRBJ2-1; v_gene: TRBV4-2; CDR3nt: TGTGCCAGCAGCCAGACCACCGGGACTAGCGGTCAAAGCTCCTACAATGAGCAGTTCTTC; CDR3aa: CASSQTTGTSGQSSYNEQFF
d_gene: .; abundance: .; j_gene: TRBJ2-3; v_gene: TRBV4-1; CDR3nt: TGCGCCAGCAGCCAAGTGGGAGTGGCCACAGATACGCAGTATTTT; CDR3aa: CASSQVGVATDTQYF
d_gene: TRBD1; abundance: few; j_gene: TRBJ1-4; v_gene: TRBV7-9; CDR3nt: TGTGCCAGCAGCGTGGGACAGGGGGAGGAAAAACTGTTTTTT; CDR3aa: CASSVGQGEEKLFF
d_gene: .; abundance: .; j_gene: TRBJ1-1; v_gene: TRBV9; CDR3nt: TGTGCCAGCAGCCCAAAGTGGGGAGGAGACCACCATGAAGCTTTCTTT; CDR3aa: CASSPKWGGDHHEAFF
d_gene: .; abundance: .; j_gene: TRBJ2-1; v_gene: TRBV20-1; CDR3nt: TGCAGTCCCTTTGGCGGTCCTAACAATGAGCAGTTCTTC; CDR3aa: CSPFGGPNNEQFF